Each of the 30 T cell receptor beta chains below was sequenced from the same sample in a study of blood T cell repertoires in COVID-19. Sequencing used immunoSEQ multiplex PCR; TCRdb keeps in-frame clones, though not all of them. The sample gives under 250,000 clones, around four fifths of which show up once; less than 6% is in the top ten. Sequencing used peripheral blood. The receptors were sampled from a woman aged 70 to 79 with COVID-19, enrolled during active disease.

V is TRBV27 and J is TRBJ2-7, with D perhaps TRBD1 (6 bases). The V gene lost 5 bases and the J gene lost 2 bases, with 10 bases spanning the gap. Germline V lookup: CDR1 MNHEY, CDR2 SMNVEV (reference sequence). CDR3 length: 13 residues. CDR3 residues: CASSKGGPYEQYF. CDR3 nucleotides: TGTGCCAGCAGTAAAGGGGGTCCCTACGAGCAGTACTTC.

This sequence joins TRBV10-2 and TRBJ2-5; weak D call: TRBD2 (6 bases). The CDR3 runs to 15 residues. Trimming removed 4 bases from V and 7 bases from J, with 19 bases in between. Germline assignment: CDR1 WSHSY and CDR2 SAAADI. The CDR3 sequence: CASSVLAHLPGTQYF. The CDR3 DNA reads TGCGCCAGCAGTGTCCTAGCGCACCTGCCAGGGACCCAGTACTTC.

CDR3 in DNA: TGTGCCAGCAGCTCCGGACCCCCGGGGGGGATGCAAGAGACCCAGTACTTC. It yields the protein CASSSGPPGGMQETQYF. The chain joins TRBV7-2 to TRBJ2-5, with 8 nucleotides matching TRBD2. After removal of 4 bases from V and 2 bases from J, the junction contained 12 bases not matched to a gene. This CDR3 contains 17 residues. The germline V gene encodes CDR1 SGHTA and CDR2 FQGNSA.

The V gene is TRBV3-1 (or the pseudogene TRBV3-2), the J gene TRBJ2-7; TRBD2 matches at 13 bases. CDR3 length: 14 amino acids. Trimming cost V 6 bases and J 6 bases; bases outside gene matches: 5. In germline, CDR1 is LGHDT, CDR2 YNNKEL (reference sequence). The CDR3 DNA follows: TGTGCCAGCAGTGAGACTAGCGGGAGGCGCGAGCAGTACTTC. Translated: CASSETSGRREQYF.

This CDR3 reads CASSLGGGTTYEQYF. The CDR3 DNA sequence: TGTGCCAGCAGCTTAGGCGGCGGGACCACCTACGAGCAGTACTTC. V usage is TRBV7-2 and J usage is TRBJ2-7; the D gene is possibly TRBD2 (6 bases). CDR3 length: 15 amino acids. V dropped 1 base and J dropped 2 bases, with 12 bases sitting between them. Germline lookup yields CDR1 SGHTA and CDR2 FQGNSA. Full variable domain (missing parts from reference TRBV7-2 and TRBJ2-7): GAGVSQSPSNKVTEKGKDVELRCDPISGHTALYWYRQSLGQGLEFLIYFQGNSAPDKSGLPSDRFSAERTGGSVSTLTIQRTQQEDSAVYLCASSLGGGTTYEQYFGPGTRLTVT.

The V and J genes are TRBV5-6 and TRBJ2-7; TRBD2 aligns across 11 bases. CDR1 SGHDT and CDR2 YYEEEE come from the germline V gene. J was trimmed by 3 bases and V by 2 bases; bases with no gene match: 13. The CDR3 totals 18 residues. Here the CDR3 DNA reads TGTGCCAGCAGCTTACCCCCAACTAGCGGGAGAGCCCTCTACGAGCAGTACTTC. Its protein is CASSLPPTSGRALYEQYF.

Notes on this clone: Additional DNA sequences in this sample encode the identical CDR3. The chain joins TRBV18 to TRBJ1-1; no clear D. The V gene lost 4 bases and the J gene lost 1 base, with 7 bases spanning the gap. The CDR3 is 13 amino acids. The germline V gene encodes CDR1 KGHSH and CDR2 LQKENI. CDR3 sequence: CASSLGENTEAFF. CDR3 sequence (DNA): TGTGCCAGCTCACTCGGGGAGAACACTGAAGCTTTCTTT.

The chain has TRBV24-1 and TRBJ2-2; a weak D match, TRBD1 (5 bases). The V and J ends lost 2 bases and 13 bases respectively, with 16 bases between them. Germline CDR1 is KGHDR and CDR2 is SFDVKD. The CDR3 consists of 14 residues. The CDR3 loop reads CATSDSPVRRGLFF. CDR3 DNA: TGTGCCACCAGTGATTCGCCGGTCAGAAGGGGGCTGTTTTTT.

This clone has only a few counts. The V and J genes are TRBV5-1 and TRBJ1-2; tentative D call: TRBD1 (6 bases). Deletions cut 2 bases from V and 7 bases from J, with 9 bases between. This CDR3 contains 12 residues. Germline V gene sequence: CDR1 SGHRS, CDR2 YFSETQ. The CDR3 reads CASSLTGSGYTF. CDR3 sequence (DNA): TGCGCCAGCAGCTTAACAGGGTCTGGCTACACCTTC.

DNA of the CDR3: TGTGCCAGCAGCGCGGACAGGGGAGTCCAGCCCCAGCATTTT. The encoded protein is CASSADRGVQPQHF. This rearrangement joins TRBV9 to TRBJ1-5, with 9 bases fitting TRBD1. The germline V gene encodes CDR1 SGDLS and CDR2 YYNGEE. The CDR3 is made up of 14 amino acids. J lost 7 bases, V lost 3 bases, and 5 bases had no gene match.

The chain uses TRBV5-6 and TRBJ2-7; TRBD2 is a possible D gene (6 bases). This CDR3 comprises 16 residues. The ends were cut back, 2 bases at V and 7 bases at J, with 22 bases in the middle. Per germline, CDR1 SGHDT and CDR2 YYEEEE. CDR3 in amino acids: CASSFFPAGTYWEQYF. The CDR3 DNA reads as TGTGCCAGCAGCTTTTTCCCTGCAGGGACTTATTGGGAGCAGTACTTC.

This rearrangement joins TRBV5-1 to TRBJ1-2, with 8 bases matching TRBD1. J was trimmed by 8 bases and V by 1 base; bases with no gene match: 10. Germline CDR1 is SGHRS and CDR2 is YFSETQ. The CDR3 is 15 amino acids. The CDR3 bases are TGCGCCAGCAGCTTGACAGGGGGAGATTTGGGAGGCTACACCTTC. Protein sequence: CASSLTGGDLGGYTF.

This chain uses TRBV10-3 with TRBJ1-3; D is ambiguous. Germline V CDR1 and CDR2: ENHRY, SYGVKD. The V end lost 5 bases, the J end lost 4 bases, and 9 bases lay between the germline ends. The CDR3 is 13 amino acids. The CDR3 loop reads CAISPSLGNTIYF. CDR3 DNA sequence: TGTGCCATCAGTCCCTCCTTGGGAAACACCATATATTTT.

The chain is built from TRBV10-3 and TRBJ2-7; 11 bases are shared with TRBD1. The J segment lost 3 bases and the V segment lost 6 bases, leaving 7 bases of the junction unmatched. This CDR3 has 15 residues. Germline lookup yields CDR1 ENHRY and CDR2 SYGVKD. CDR3 sequence reads: CAIREDRGRSYEQYF. CDR3 in DNA: TGTGCCATCAGAGAGGACAGGGGGCGCAGCTACGAGCAGTACTTC.

The gene calls are TRBV5-1 and TRBJ2-1; D may be TRBD2 (5 bases). Trimming took off 2 bases at V and 0 bases at J, with 6 bases between the two ends. CDR1 is SGHRS, CDR2 YFSETQ, per germline. This CDR3 has 14 residues. CDR3 loop: CASSFGDSYNEQFF. The CDR3 nucleotides are TGCGCCAGCAGCTTCGGGGACTCCTACAATGAGCAGTTCTTC.

The genes are TRBV3-1 (or the pseudogene TRBV3-2) and TRBJ1-6, with D maybe TRBD1 (5 bases). Germline V gene data show CDR1 as LGHDT and CDR2 as YNNKEL (reference sequence). Trimming removed 1 base at V and 6 bases at J, with 13 bases between. This CDR3 comprises 16 residues. DNA for the CDR3: TGTGCCAGCAGCCAAGTTGGGGCGACAAGTAATTCACCCCTCCACTTT. This sequence encodes CASSQVGATSNSPLHF.

The J gene is TRBJ2-7, the V gene TRBV18; TRBD1 aligns across 7 bases. The germline gives CDR1 KGHSH, CDR2 LQKENI. The CDR3 is made up of 13 amino acids. V shed 4 bases, J shed 5 bases, and the junction held 5 bases outside the gene matches. In nucleotides, the CDR3 is TGTGCCAGCTCACAGACACAGGGGAACGAGCAGTACTTC. It codes for CASSQTQGNEQYF.

The V and J genes are TRBV10-3 and TRBJ1-1; D not certain. V shed 3 bases and J shed 5 bases, with 10 bases lying between them. The germline CDR1 and CDR2 sequences are ENHRY and SYGVKD. The CDR3 is 13 amino acids. CDR3 nucleotide sequence: TGTGCCATCAGTGATCGGGGATGGACTGAAGCTTTCTTT. Translation: CAISDRGWTEAFF.

This chain links TRBV5-5 with TRBJ2-7; weak D call: TRBD1 (6 bases). CDR3 size: 15 residues. Trimming pared 5 bases from V and 3 bases from J, leaving 18 bases between. The germline CDR1 and CDR2 sequences are SGHKS and YYEKEE (reference sequence). The CDR3 is CASSYRRGGVYEQYF. In DNA, the CDR3 is TGTGCCAGCAGTTACCGACGAGGGGGTGTCTACGAGCAGTACTTC.

The rearrangement links TRBV5-6 to TRBJ2-5; no reliable D call. This CDR3 has 17 residues. Trimming stripped 1 base from V and 5 bases from J, with 21 bases between. Germline CDR1 reads SGHDT; CDR2 reads YYEEEE. The CDR3 region is CASSLFLLRQTAETQYF. The CDR3 nucleotides are TGTGCCAGCAGCTTGTTTCTGTTGAGACAAACGGCGGAGACCCAGTACTTC.

V and J are TRBV19 and TRBJ2-4; 9 bases align to TRBD1. The CDR3 loop spans 16 amino acids. Per germline, CDR1 LNHDA and CDR2 SQIVND (reference sequence). J was trimmed by 5 bases and V by 5 bases; bases with no gene match: 10. The CDR3 nucleotides read TGTGCCAGTAGTGTACAGGGGGCTTCGGCCCAAAACATTCAGTACTTC. It is translated as CASSVQGASAQNIQYF.

The V gene is TRBV19, the J gene TRBJ1-3; TRBD1 might be the D (6 bases). The germline V and J ends were trimmed by 10 bases and 2 bases, with 12 bases remaining between them. Germline-derived CDR1 and CDR2 are LNHDA and SQIVND (reference sequence). The CDR3 runs to 13 residues. CDR3 amino acids: CATMGQTGNTIYF. The CDR3 region has the DNA TGTGCCACCATGGGACAAACTGGAAACACCATATATTTT.

This chain connects TRBV3-1 (or the pseudogene TRBV3-2) to TRBJ1-3; no clear D gene. The CDR3 has 12 amino acids. V was cut by 3 bases and J by 4 bases, with 4 bases left in between. The germline gives CDR1 LGHDT, CDR2 YNNKEL (reference sequence). CDR3 nucleotides: TGTGCCAGCAGCCAGGCAGGAAACACCATATATTTT. Residues: CASSQAGNTIYF.

The gene calls are TRBV9 and TRBJ2-7; 12 bases are a match to TRBD2. This CDR3 is built from 14 residues. V was clipped by 3 bases and J by 6 bases; unmatched bases: 4. Germline assignment: CDR1 SGDLS and CDR2 YYNGEE. The CDR3 DNA follows: TGTGCCAGCAGCGACACTAGCGGGAGGCTCGAGCAGTACTTC. Residues: CASSDTSGRLEQYF.

V gene TRBV3-1 (or the pseudogene TRBV3-2) combines with J gene TRBJ2-7, with a weak D call TRBD2 (6 bases). CDR1 is LGHDT and CDR2 is YNNKEL in the germline V gene (reference sequence). Trimming left V 0 bases short and J 2 bases short, with 11 bases between. This CDR3 region has 15 residues. CDR3 DNA: TGTGCCAGCAGCCAAGAAGAGGAGGGAGCCTACGAGCAGTACTTC. This translates into CASSQEEEGAYEQYF.

The chain has TRBV19 and TRBJ2-7; TRBD2 matches 8 bases. The V gene end was trimmed by 3 bases and the J gene end by 3 bases; junction bases not matched to a gene: 7. The length of the CDR3 is 15 residues. Germline V gene sequence: CDR1 LNHDA, CDR2 SQIVND (reference sequence). CDR3 amino acids: CASSMASGSRYEQYF. The CDR3 DNA reads TGTGCCAGTAGTATGGCCAGCGGGAGTCGCTACGAGCAGTACTTC. The whole variable domain, filled in from reference TRBV19 and TRBJ2-7, reads DGGITQSPKYLFRKEGQNVTLSCEQNLNHDAMYWYRQDPGQGLRLIYYSQIVNDFQKGDIAEGYSVSREKKESFPLTVTSAQKNPTAFYLCASSMASGSRYEQYFGPGTRLTVT.

V is TRBV11-1 and J is TRBJ2-7; TRBD2 might be the D (5 bases). Germline CDR1 is SGHAT and CDR2 is FQDESV (reference sequence). The CDR3 runs 16 residues. Trimming left V 1 base short and J 3 bases short, with 16 bases between. CDR3 bases: TGTGCCAGCAGCTTAGGACGGGGTCTGACCTACTACGAGCAGTACTTC. It codes for CASSLGRGLTYYEQYF.

This chain joins TRBV5-5 and TRBJ1-5; D ambiguous. Looked up from germline, CDR1 is SGHKS and CDR2 is YYEKEE (reference sequence). The CDR3 extends over 15 amino acids. V gave up 0 bases and J gave up 3 bases, with 10 bases separating them. CDR3 DNA: TGTGCCAGCAGCTTGGATAGCGCTTTCAATCAGCCCCAGCATTTT. Its protein product is CASSLDSAFNQPQHF.

V gene TRBV4-2 combines with J gene TRBJ1-3; D remains unclear. V lost 1 base to trimming and J lost 2 bases, with 12 bases between them. Germline-derived CDR1 and CDR2 are LGHNA and YNFKEQ. The CDR3 consists of 16 residues. CDR3 nucleotide sequence: TGTGCCAGCAGCCAAGCGCCTACCCTGCCTGGAAACACCATATATTTT. Its translation: CASSQAPTLPGNTIYF.

This clone showed up just once. This CDR3 reads CASRPLAGAYNEQFF. The CDR3 nucleotides read TGTGCCAGCAGACCGCTAGCGGGAGCCTACAATGAGCAGTTCTTC. This rearrangement joins TRBV2 to TRBJ2-1, with 10 nucleotides matching TRBD2. Germline V gene data show CDR1 as SNHLY and CDR2 as FYNNEI. V was pared by 6 bases and J by 2 bases, with 4 bases of the junction left unmatched. The CDR3 is 15 amino acids.